A selection of T cell receptor beta chains follows, all from one sample in a study of cytomegalovirus exposure and HLA in healthy donors. Repertoires were generated with immunoSEQ multiplex PCR, while TCRdb's copy carries only in-frame clones and drops some. The table has 130,000 to 150,000 clones, about three quarters seen once. Sample: PBMCs. Every receptor here comes from a man aged 35 to 55 in good health and CMV-seropositive. Both conserved end residues are part of each CDR3. A D gene is named only where the DNA matches it firmly. Clone sizes are given selectively: once, few, many, or a class where the clone is expanded.

clone size: .
J gene: TRBJ2-2
V gene: TRBV7-9
D gene: .
CDR3 DNA: TGTGCCAGCAGCACCTGGGTAGCGGCTTCCACCGGGGAGCTGTTTTTT
CDR3 protein: CASSTWVAASTGELFF

clone size: .
J gene: TRBJ2-5
V gene: TRBV2
D gene: TRBD2
CDR3 DNA: TGTGCCAGCAGTGACCTAACTAGCGGGGGGGCAGGAGAGACCCAGTACTTC
CDR3 protein: CASSDLTSGGAGETQYF

clone size: .
J gene: TRBJ1-1
V gene: TRBV28
D gene: TRBD1
CDR3 DNA: TGTGCCAGCCAGGGGGCGTATCCCTCCACTGAAGCTTTCTTT
CDR3 protein: CASQGAYPSTEAFF

clone size: once
J gene: TRBJ2-1
V gene: TRBV7-2
D gene: TRBD2
CDR3 DNA: TGTGCCAGCAGCCCCTCTAGAGGCGGGAGGGCTTATGAGCAGTTCTTC
CDR3 protein: CASSPSRGGRAYEQFF

clone size: .
J gene: TRBJ1-2
V gene: TRBV6-6
D gene: .
CDR3 DNA: TGTGCCAGCAGTTACTCGGGGCAGCTAAACTATGGCTACACCTTC
CDR3 protein: CASSYSGQLNYGYTF

clone size: .
J gene: TRBJ1-1
V gene: TRBV9
D gene: TRBD1
CDR3 DNA: TGTGCCAGCAGCGTTGGAAGACAGGGGGCTGAAGCTTTCTTT
CDR3 protein: CASSVGRQGAEAFF

clone size: .
J gene: TRBJ2-3
V gene: TRBV4-3
D gene: .
CDR3 DNA: TGCGCCAGCAGCCAAGACAGGGGAACGGCAGATACGCAGTATTTT
CDR3 protein: CASSQDRGTADTQYF

clone size: .
J gene: TRBJ2-1
V gene: TRBV30
D gene: .
CDR3 DNA: TGTGCCTGGAGCCCCAGCGGGCGATTTTATGAGCAGTTCTTC
CDR3 protein: CAWSPSGRFYEQFF

clone size: .
J gene: TRBJ2-3
V gene: TRBV29-1
D gene: .
CDR3 DNA: TGCAGCGTTGGAACAGGGACAGATACGCAGTATTTT
CDR3 protein: CSVGTGTDTQYF

clone size: .
J gene: TRBJ1-2
V gene: TRBV9
D gene: .
CDR3 DNA: TGTGCCAGCAGCGTTCGAGGCTATGGCTACACCTTC
CDR3 protein: CASSVRGYGYTF

clone size: .
J gene: TRBJ2-7
V gene: TRBV2
D gene: .
CDR3 DNA: TGTGCCAGCACACGAATAGGGAGGCAGTCATACGAGCAGTACTTC
CDR3 protein: CASTRIGRQSYEQYF

clone size: .
J gene: TRBJ1-1
V gene: TRBV6-1
D gene: .
CDR3 DNA: TGTGCCAGCAGTGAACGTTCGACAGCTAGGCTTGAAGCTTTCTTT
CDR3 protein: CASSERSTARLEAFF

clone size: .
J gene: TRBJ2-7
V gene: TRBV27
D gene: .
CDR3 DNA: TGTGCCAGCAGTTCAATGTACAGGGGAGGTTCCTACGAGCAGTACTTC
CDR3 protein: CASSSMYRGGSYEQYF

clone size: .
J gene: TRBJ1-6
V gene: TRBV19
D gene: .
CDR3 DNA: TGTGCCACCCGGGGGACGCAGGACTATAATTCACCCCTCCACTTT
CDR3 protein: CATRGTQDYNSPLHF

clone size: .
J gene: TRBJ1-2
V gene: TRBV29-1
D gene: TRBD1
CDR3 DNA: TGCAGCGTCCAAGGGGGGTTACTGGGACAGTCCCCCTATGGCTACACCTTC
CDR3 protein: CSVQGGLLGQSPYGYTF

clone size: .
J gene: TRBJ1-3
V gene: TRBV6-1
D gene: .
CDR3 DNA: TGTGCCAGCAGAGCAGAACCCGTGACTTGGAACACCATATATTTT
CDR3 protein: CASRAEPVTWNTIYF

clone size: .
J gene: TRBJ1-5
V gene: TRBV4-2
D gene: .
CDR3 DNA: TGTGCCAGCAGCGTTAGAGCGGGGGGCGAGGGAAATCAGCCCCAGCATTTT
CDR3 protein: CASSVRAGGEGNQPQHF

clone size: few
J gene: TRBJ1-6
V gene: TRBV7-6
D gene: TRBD1
CDR3 DNA: TGTGCCAGCAGCTTCTCAGGGGGCGGGTCACCCCTCCACTTT
CDR3 protein: CASSFSGGGSPLHF

clone size: .
J gene: TRBJ2-1
V gene: TRBV18
D gene: .
CDR3 DNA: TGTGCCAGCTCACCAGAAGTCGCAGGGTCCTACAATGAGCAGTTCTTC
CDR3 protein: CASSPEVAGSYNEQFF

clone size: few
J gene: TRBJ1-5
V gene: TRBV5-5
D gene: TRBD1
CDR3 DNA: TGTGCCAGCAGCTTGTGGGTCATGGGACAGGGAAGCAATCAGCCCCAGCATTTT
CDR3 protein: CASSLWVMGQGSNQPQHF

clone size: .
J gene: TRBJ2-4
V gene: TRBV5-4
D gene: TRBD1
CDR3 DNA: TGTGCCAGCAGCTTGAAGGACAGGGTGTCTAAAAACATTCAGTACTTC
CDR3 protein: CASSLKDRVSKNIQYF

clone size: .
J gene: TRBJ2-1
V gene: TRBV7-2
D gene: TRBD2
CDR3 DNA: TGTGCCAGCAGCATTCGTGTGCTAGCGGGGTCCGTGGGGTACAATGAGCAGTTCTTC
CDR3 protein: CASSIRVLAGSVGYNEQFF

clone size: few
J gene: TRBJ2-3
V gene: TRBV7-2
D gene: .
CDR3 DNA: TGTGCCAGCAGCTCTCCGGGACTCCTATTGCAGTATTTT
CDR3 protein: CASSSPGLLLQYF

clone size: once
J gene: TRBJ2-7
V gene: TRBV2
D gene: TRBD2
CDR3 DNA: TGTGCCAGCACGAAAGGCGGCGGGAGCTCCTACGAGCAGTACTTC
CDR3 protein: CASTKGGGSSYEQYF

clone size: .
J gene: TRBJ1-1
V gene: TRBV19
D gene: .
CDR3 DNA: TGTGCCAGTAGACAGGGATTGGCTGAAGCTTTCTTT
CDR3 protein: CASRQGLAEAFF

clone size: .
J gene: TRBJ1-5
V gene: TRBV19
D gene: TRBD1
CDR3 DNA: TGTGCCAGTGGGACAGGGGGCAATCAGCCCCAGCATTTT
CDR3 protein: CASGTGGNQPQHF

clone size: few
J gene: TRBJ2-7
V gene: TRBV7-6
D gene: .
CDR3 DNA: TGTGCCAGCAGCTTAGTGGAGGGGGCGGAATACGAGCAGTACTTC
CDR3 protein: CASSLVEGAEYEQYF

clone size: .
J gene: TRBJ2-7
V gene: TRBV7-8
D gene: TRBD2
CDR3 DNA: TGTGCCAGCAGCTCCCAAGGACTAGCGGGAGGGTACGAGCAGTACTTC
CDR3 protein: CASSSQGLAGGYEQYF

clone size: .
J gene: TRBJ2-7
V gene: TRBV29-1
D gene: .
CDR3 DNA: TGCAGCGTTGATAGTCTTGGGGGGAAGGAGCAGTACTTC
CDR3 protein: CSVDSLGGKEQYF

clone size: few
J gene: TRBJ1-2
V gene: TRBV4-1
D gene: .
CDR3 DNA: TGCGCCAGCAGCAAGGGACACGATAGACTCTATGGCTACACCTTC
CDR3 protein: CASSKGHDRLYGYTF

clone size: .
J gene: TRBJ1-2
V gene: TRBV28
D gene: .
CDR3 DNA: TGTGCCAGCGGGTTGTTACAGGGTGGCTACACCTTC
CDR3 protein: CASGLLQGGYTF

clone size: .
J gene: TRBJ2-7
V gene: TRBV12-5
D gene: .
CDR3 DNA: TGTGCTAGTTCCACAGGGAGCGAGCAGTACTTC
CDR3 protein: CASSTGSEQYF

clone size: .
J gene: TRBJ2-2
V gene: TRBV5-1
D gene: TRBD2
CDR3 DNA: TGCGCCAGCAGCATCCGACTAGCGGGGACCGGGGAGCTGTTTTTT
CDR3 protein: CASSIRLAGTGELFF

clone size: .
J gene: TRBJ1-2
V gene: TRBV27
D gene: .
CDR3 DNA: TGTGCCAGCAGTTTTCAATCCAGGGACTTTGGTGGCTACACCTTC
CDR3 protein: CASSFQSRDFGGYTF

clone size: .
J gene: TRBJ1-6
V gene: TRBV19
D gene: .
CDR3 DNA: TGTGCCACCTCCGGGGGGACGAATTCACCCCTCCACTTT
CDR3 protein: CATSGGTNSPLHF

clone size: .
J gene: TRBJ2-7
V gene: TRBV7-8
D gene: TRBD2
CDR3 DNA: TGTGCCAGCAGCTTACGACGAGGGACTATACTCTCCTACGAGCAGTACTTC
CDR3 protein: CASSLRRGTILSYEQYF

clone size: few
J gene: TRBJ2-3
V gene: TRBV7-2
D gene: TRBD2
CDR3 DNA: TGTGCCAGCACCAACCCCTCGGCCCGAGCGGGGGGAGATACGCAGTATTTT
CDR3 protein: CASTNPSARAGGDTQYF

clone size: .
J gene: TRBJ2-1
V gene: TRBV5-6
D gene: .
CDR3 DNA: TGTGCCAGCAGCTTGTTGCCTTCGCTAGCCCATTCCGTCTACAATGAGCAGTTCTTC
CDR3 protein: CASSLLPSLAHSVYNEQFF

clone size: .
J gene: TRBJ1-5
V gene: TRBV19
D gene: .
CDR3 DNA: TGTGCCAGTAGTTTAACACATTCGAGCAATCAGCCCCAGCATTTT
CDR3 protein: CASSLTHSSNQPQHF

clone size: .
J gene: TRBJ2-3
V gene: TRBV4-1
D gene: .
CDR3 DNA: TGCGCCAGCAGCCCACAGGGAACAGATACGCAGTATTTT
CDR3 protein: CASSPQGTDTQYF

clone size: .
J gene: TRBJ2-3
V gene: TRBV19
D gene: .
CDR3 DNA: TGTGCCAGTAGTATAGTCTCAGGGGTGAACGCAGATACGCAGTATTTT
CDR3 protein: CASSIVSGVNADTQYF

clone size: .
J gene: TRBJ2-3
V gene: TRBV18
D gene: TRBD2
CDR3 DNA: TGTGCCAGCTCACTTTTACTAGCGGGCCGCACAGATACGCAGTATTTT
CDR3 protein: CASSLLLAGRTDTQYF

clone size: .
J gene: TRBJ2-5
V gene: TRBV7-6
D gene: .
CDR3 DNA: TGTGCCAGCAGCATACCCTGGGGCAGGGTCCGGGCCCAGTACTTC
CDR3 protein: CASSIPWGRVRAQYF

clone size: .
J gene: TRBJ1-1
V gene: TRBV4-1
D gene: .
CDR3 DNA: TGCGCCAGCAGCCAAGCAATGGAGGCTTTCTTT
CDR3 protein: CASSQAMEAFF

clone size: few
J gene: TRBJ1-1
V gene: TRBV9
D gene: .
CDR3 DNA: TGTGCCAGCAGCGTACGGGGAATAGACACTGAAGCTTTCTTT
CDR3 protein: CASSVRGIDTEAFF

clone size: few
J gene: TRBJ2-1
V gene: TRBV7-8
D gene: .
CDR3 DNA: TGTGCCAGCAGCCCGGCAAGGAGCTCCTACAATGAGCAGTTCTTC
CDR3 protein: CASSPARSSYNEQFF

clone size: .
J gene: TRBJ1-5
V gene: TRBV19
D gene: .
CDR3 DNA: TGTGCCAGTAGTATAAGCGGCTATAGCAATCAGCCCCAGCATTTT
CDR3 protein: CASSISGYSNQPQHF

clone size: .
J gene: TRBJ1-5
V gene: TRBV19
D gene: TRBD1
CDR3 DNA: TGTGCCAGTAGTGTTGCAGGGGGCTTAGATCAGCCCCAGCATTTT
CDR3 protein: CASSVAGGLDQPQHF

clone size: few
J gene: TRBJ1-1
V gene: TRBV29-1
D gene: TRBD1
CDR3 DNA: TGCAGCGTCTCACAGGGGTCTATGAACACTGAAGCTTTCTTT
CDR3 protein: CSVSQGSMNTEAFF

clone size: .
J gene: TRBJ1-4
V gene: TRBV18
D gene: TRBD1
CDR3 DNA: TGTGCCAGCTCACGACAGGGGGCGCGTACTAATGAAAAACTGTTTTTT
CDR3 protein: CASSRQGARTNEKLFF

clone size: .
J gene: TRBJ2-7
V gene: TRBV6-5
D gene: TRBD2
CDR3 DNA: TGTGCCAGCAGGCTAGCGGGGGGCGCCTACGAGCAGTACTTC
CDR3 protein: CASRLAGGAYEQYF

clone size: .
J gene: TRBJ2-3
V gene: TRBV19
D gene: .
CDR3 DNA: TGTGCCAGTAGTATGGACGCCCAGTCAGGGCGGAATACGCAGTATTTT
CDR3 protein: CASSMDAQSGRNTQYF

clone size: .
J gene: TRBJ2-7
V gene: TRBV4-2
D gene: .
CDR3 DNA: TGTGCCAGCAGCCAAAGGAGAGGGTACGAGCAGTACTTC
CDR3 protein: CASSQRRGYEQYF

clone size: .
J gene: TRBJ2-7
V gene: TRBV5-6
D gene: .
CDR3 DNA: TGTGCCAGCAGCACTCCGGGTTACGAGCAGTACTTC
CDR3 protein: CASSTPGYEQYF

clone size: .
J gene: TRBJ1-1
V gene: TRBV10-1
D gene: .
CDR3 DNA: TGCGCCAGCAGTGAGGGGGCGATCAGGCTACCTTTCTTT
CDR3 protein: CASSEGAIRLPFF

clone size: .
J gene: TRBJ2-7
V gene: TRBV4-3
D gene: TRBD2
CDR3 DNA: TGCGCCAGCAGCCAGGCTCTAGCGGGGGGCTCCTACGAGCAGTACTTC
CDR3 protein: CASSQALAGGSYEQYF

clone size: .
J gene: TRBJ1-5
V gene: TRBV6-1
D gene: TRBD1
CDR3 DNA: TGTGCCAGCTCGACAGGGGGCTTGAGCAATCAGCCCCAGCATTTT
CDR3 protein: CASSTGGLSNQPQHF

clone size: .
J gene: TRBJ2-2
V gene: TRBV7-6
D gene: TRBD2
CDR3 DNA: TGTGCCAGCAGCCTATTTCCTAGCGGGACGAACACCGGGGAGCTGTTTTTT
CDR3 protein: CASSLFPSGTNTGELFF

clone size: .
J gene: TRBJ2-7
V gene: TRBV6-5
D gene: .
CDR3 DNA: TGTGCCAGCAGTTATGGGGGCAACTACGAGCAGTACTTC
CDR3 protein: CASSYGGNYEQYF

clone size: .
J gene: TRBJ2-1
V gene: TRBV6-5
D gene: TRBD2
CDR3 DNA: TGTGCCAGCAGTTACTCGGGGACTAGCGGGAGTAATGAGCAGTTCTTC
CDR3 protein: CASSYSGTSGSNEQFF